This entry is about one T cell receptor (beta chain). The junction departs from germline at one end; a sequencing error may be responsible. When samples were unsorted, 70 million to 95 million PBMCs were used for genomic DNA. This entry comes from a study of shared clonotypes between healthy human individuals. TCRdb keeps only in-frame clones here, not all; method: immunoSEQ multiplex PCR. The table records about 530,000 clones, 60% to 80% of them present only once. The specimen sequenced was PBMCs. This sequence was found in a middle-aged woman in good health. Some clones in this sample may be carry-over from other donors' samples.

DNA for the CDR3: TGTGCCGGCAGAGGACAGGGGGCGATCTATGGCTACACCTTC. It encodes CAGRGQGAIYGYTF. This chain links TRBV2 with TRBJ1-2, with 11 bases fitting TRBD1. CDR1 is SNHLY and CDR2 is FYNNEI in the germline V gene. The CDR3 length is 14 residues.